This T cell receptor beta chain derives from a study of blood T cells in healthy people across ages. Study-level results: A strong correlation was seen between TCR beta diversity and naive T cell percentage.

Through a sample-barcoded 5' primer and a J-beta primer mix, a second PCR was run for roughly 6 to 12 cycles. Each CDR3 protein is one row after TCRdb ran MiXCR on the 5' RACE reads. The sample consists of over a million distinct CDR3 sequences, 35% to 45% of them appearing once. V gave up 0 bases and J gave up 4 bases; unmatched junction bases: 4. In germline, CDR1 is SGHRS, CDR2 YFSETQ. The CDR3 sequence is 15 residues long. Worth noting for this clonotype: Its target is unknown.

Per sample, a minimum of 6.5 million PBMCs were isolated. The material sequenced was blood. This sequence was found in a woman younger than 30 in good health. This sequence joins TRBV5-1 and TRBJ1-2, with TRBD1 matching over 9 bases. The CDR3 DNA sequence: TGCGCCAGCAGCTTGGCGGGACAGGGCCCCTATGGCTACACCTTC. Translation: CASSLAGQGPYGYTF.